These 27 T cell receptor beta chains came from one sample sequenced in a study of blood T cell repertoires in COVID-19. Only in-frame clones appear in the TCRdb table, and some are missing; sequencing was by immunoSEQ multiplex PCR. There are about 63,000 clones in the sample; around nine tenths occur only once, and roughly a fifth lies in the top ten. What was sequenced was peripheral blood. These receptors were obtained from a woman over 75 with acute or convalescent COVID-19.

The chain has TRBV5-1 and TRBJ2-7; D is perhaps TRBD2 (6 bases). Trimming cost V 0 bases and J 0 bases, with 13 bases left between them. The CDR3 runs to 16 residues. CDR1 SGHRS and CDR2 YFSETQ come from the germline V gene. The CDR3: CASSLEASGFSYEQYF. DNA of the CDR3: TGCGCCAGCAGCTTGGAAGCCAGCGGGTTCTCCTACGAGCAGTACTTC.

The chain employs TRBV15 and TRBJ2-1, with 13 bases fitting TRBD2. V dropped 0 bases and J dropped 1; count of bases not matched to a gene: 6. Germline V gives CDR1 LNHNV, CDR2 YYDKDF (reference sequence). The CDR3 spans 19 residues. CDR3 in DNA: TGTGCCACCAGCAGAGACCCCGGACTAGCGGGAGTGTCCTACAATGAGCAGTTCTTC. It translates to CATSRDPGLAGVSYNEQFF.

The chain has TRBV5-6 and TRBJ1-2; a weak D match, TRBD1 (5 bases). The CDR3 is made up of 13 amino acids. Germline CDR1 SGHDT, CDR2 YYEEEE. Between the trimmed V and J ends, which lost 0 bases and 7 bases, there was a span of 10 bases. The CDR3 nucleotides are TGTGCCAGCAGCTTGGGCAGGGATCCTGGCTACACCTTC. Encoded protein: CASSLGRDPGYTF.

The V gene is TRBV27, the J gene TRBJ1-2; 9 bases are shared with TRBD1. CDR3 length: 17 residues. The germline V gene has CDR1 MNHEY and CDR2 SMNVEV (reference sequence). V dropped 8 bases and J dropped 5; count of bases not matched to a gene: 18. The CDR3 DNA sequence: TGTGCCAGCTCCCTCCGGACAGGGGTCTTTGGGGATTATGGCTACACCTTC. This sequence encodes CASSLRTGVFGDYGYTF.

The chain recombines TRBV5-1 with TRBJ1-2, with D uncertain. Deletions cut 0 bases from V and 1 base from J, with 10 bases between. The germline CDR1 and CDR2 sequences are SGHRS and YFSETQ. This CDR3 spans 15 amino acids. The CDR3 is CASSLGTPINYGYTF. The CDR3, as DNA: TGCGCCAGCAGCTTGGGTACTCCCATTAACTATGGCTACACCTTC.

The chain is built from TRBV28 and TRBJ2-2, with a weak D call TRBD2 (5 bases). V was cut by 2 bases and J by 7 bases, with 11 bases left in between. Germline CDR1 is MDHEN and CDR2 is SYDVKM. CDR3 length: 14 residues. The CDR3 protein is CASSLLRGVGELFF. The CDR3 DNA follows: TGTGCCAGCAGTTTACTACGGGGTGTCGGGGAGCTGTTTTTT. The full variable domain, rest sourced from reference TRBV28 and TRBJ2-2, is DVKVTQSSRYLVKRTGEKVFLECVQDMDHENMFWYRQDPGLGLRLIYFSYDVKMKEKGDIPEGYSVSREKKERFSLILESASTNQTSMYLCASSLLRGVGELFFGEGSRLTVL.

The chain joins TRBV6-6 to TRBJ1-3, with D tentatively TRBD1 (5 bases). V shed 6 bases and J shed 2 bases, with 11 bases lying between them. Germline loops: CDR1 MNHNY, CDR2 SVGAGI (reference sequence). CDR3 length: 14 amino acids. The DNA for the CDR3 is TGTGCCAGCAGCCAAACAGGCCCTGGAAACACCATATATTTT. Amino acids: CASSQTGPGNTIYF.

The chain links TRBV4-2 to TRBJ1-4, with TRBD1 identical over 10 bases. Germline CDR1 reads LGHNA; CDR2 reads YNFKEQ. Trimming removed 0 bases from V and 5 bases from J; junction bases left unmatched: 3. The CDR3 runs 16 residues. The CDR3 DNA reads TGTGCCAGCAGCCAAGAGCTGGACAGGGGGAATGAAAAACTGTTTTTT. Protein product: CASSQELDRGNEKLFF.

The rearrangement links TRBV18 to TRBJ2-1; 7 nucleotides agree with TRBD2. The germline CDR1 and CDR2 sequences are KGHSH and LQKENI. Germline trimming cut 2 bases from V and 5 bases from J; bases unmatched to any gene: 6. The CDR3 length is 15 residues. The DNA for the CDR3 is TGTGCCAGCTCACCAGGACTAGTACCAGACAATGAGCAGTTCTTC. It codes for CASSPGLVPDNEQFF.

This chain uses TRBV5-1 with TRBJ1-6; 9 nucleotides line up with TRBD1. CDR3 length: 16 amino acids. The germline gives CDR1 SGHRS, CDR2 YFSETQ. Germline trimming cut 3 bases from V and 7 bases from J; bases unmatched to any gene: 8. CDR3 region: CASSWGQGGSNSPLHF. The CDR3 nucleotides read TGCGCCAGCAGCTGGGGACAGGGAGGATCCAATTCACCCCTCCACTTT.

The V and J genes are TRBV19 and TRBJ1-2, with D possibly matching TRBD1 (6 bases). Germline V CDR1 and CDR2: LNHDA, SQIVND (reference sequence). V dropped 2 bases and J dropped 3 bases, with 13 bases sitting between them. The CDR3 is 15 amino acids. The CDR3 is CASSIRPGQHYGYTF. The CDR3 DNA reads as TGTGCCAGTAGTATACGACCGGGACAACACTATGGCTACACCTTC.

This clone was picked up one time. V gene TRBV30 combines with J gene TRBJ2-7; weak D call: TRBD1 (5 bases). The CDR3 is 11 amino acids. Germline V gives CDR1 GTSNPN, CDR2 SVGIG (reference sequence). Trimming pared 1 base from V and 6 bases from J, leaving 7 bases between. This CDR3 is CAWSGGGEQYF. As DNA, the CDR3 is TGTGCCTGGAGTGGGGGCGGCGAGCAGTACTTC.

This sequence joins TRBV18 and TRBJ1-6; 7 bases are shared with TRBD1. This CDR3 region has 15 residues. Germline-derived CDR1 and CDR2 are KGHSH and LQKENI. Germline trimming cut 3 bases from V and 5 bases from J; bases unmatched to any gene: 4. The DNA of the CDR3 is TGTGCCAGCTCACCCGACAGGGCAAATAATTCACCCCTCCACTTT. Amino acids: CASSPDRANNSPLHF.

Here the CDR3 reads CASSRDLGETQYF. CDR3 in DNA: TGTGCCAGCAGCCGGGATCTAGGAGAGACCCAGTACTTC. The V call is TRBV2, the J call TRBJ2-5, with D perhaps TRBD2 (5 bases). CDR3 length: 13 amino acids. Trimming cost V 6 bases and J 4 bases, with 12 bases left between them. Germline CDR1 and CDR2: SNHLY and FYNNEI.

As concerns this clone: An end of the junction differs from the germline gene, which may be a read error. This CDR3 is also generated by other DNA sequences in the sample. The rearrangement joins TRBV27 to TRBJ2-7; 10 nucleotides match TRBD1. The CDR3 consists of 15 residues. The germline V gene encodes CDR1 MNHEY and CDR2 SMNVEV (reference sequence). CDR3 DNA: TGTGCTAGCAGTTTAAGACAGGGGGCCTCCTACGAGCAGTACTTC. It is translated as CASSLRQGASYEQYF.

The chain is built from TRBV14 and TRBJ2-1; TRBD1 agrees at 7 bases. This CDR3 has 14 residues. After removal of 5 bases from V and 8 bases from J, the junction contained 9 bases not matched to a gene. CDR1 is SGHDN, CDR2 FVKESK, per germline. Here the CDR3 reads CASSKGGGLDEQFF. The DNA for the CDR3 is TGTGCCAGCAGCAAAGGGGGCGGCTTGGATGAGCAGTTCTTC.

V usage is TRBV18 and J usage is TRBJ2-4, with D tentatively TRBD2 (5 bases). With 5 bases removed from V and 7 bases from J, the gap between germline ends came to 9 bases. The CDR3 has 12 residues. CDR1 is KGHSH, CDR2 LQKENI, per germline. The CDR3 region has the DNA TGTGCCAGCTCAACCTCGGGGAACATTCAGTACTTC. Amino acid sequence: CASSTSGNIQYF.

The chain employs TRBV7-6 and TRBJ2-6; TRBD1 matches 10 bases. The length of the CDR3 is 16 residues. V was pared by 5 bases and J by 3 bases, with 4 bases of the junction left unmatched. Germline assignment: CDR1 SGHVS and CDR2 FNYEAQ. This chain's CDR3 is CASSATGGGGANVLTF. CDR3 DNA sequence: TGTGCCAGCAGCGCGACAGGGGGCGGTGGGGCCAACGTCCTGACTTTC.

The CDR3 region has the DNA TGTGCCAGCACATCGCCCGGGGGTGGTGAAAAACTGTTTTTT. Amino acid sequence: CASTSPGGGEKLFF. V usage is TRBV6-5 and J usage is TRBJ1-4; D is possibly TRBD1 (5 bases). Per the germline V gene, CDR1 is MNHEY and CDR2 is SVGAGI. V was cut by 7 bases and J by 7 bases, with 16 bases left in between. The CDR3 runs to 14 residues.

The V gene is TRBV7-8, the J gene TRBJ1-2, with TRBD1 identical over 8 bases. Germline-derived CDR1 and CDR2 are SGHVS and FQNEAQ. The CDR3 consists of 14 residues. Losses at the gene ends were 6 bases for V and 8 bases for J; bases not matched to a gene: 11. The CDR3 region has the DNA TGTGCCAGCAGGGACTGGGCCGACAGGGGAGGCTACACCTTC. This sequence encodes CASRDWADRGGYTF.

This clone is a singleton in its sample. The rearrangement uses TRBV18 and TRBJ2-1; 8 nucleotides line up with TRBD1. The germline V gene has CDR1 KGHSH and CDR2 LQKENI. CDR3 length: 12 amino acids. J gave up 8 bases and V 8 bases, and 5 bases lay outside the gene matches. CDR3 DNA: TGTGCCAGCACGGACAGGGTCGATGAGCAGTTCTTC. Its protein is CASTDRVDEQFF.

The chain is built from TRBV13 and TRBJ2-3; D gene unclear. The CDR3 spans 12 residues. Between the trimmed V and J ends, which lost 3 bases and 4 bases, there was a span of 5 bases. The germline gives CDR1 PRHDT, CDR2 FYEKMQ (reference sequence). The CDR3 sequence is CASSFSPDTQYF. DNA for the CDR3: TGTGCCAGCAGCTTCAGTCCAGATACGCAGTATTTT.

This clone was seen repeatedly, ten times or more. The V and J genes are TRBV9 and TRBJ1-2; D remains ambiguous. Germline V gives CDR1 SGDLS, CDR2 YYNGEE. The CDR3 totals 13 residues. Trimming took off 0 bases at V and 4 bases at J, with 7 bases between the two ends. The CDR3 DNA follows: TGTGCCAGCAGCGTAGGCCAGTCCTATGGCTACACCTTC. It specifies CASSVGQSYGYTF.

This clone was recorded only once. The chain joins TRBV7-2 to TRBJ2-3, with D unresolved. CDR1 is SGHTA and CDR2 is FQGNSA in the germline V gene. The CDR3 spans 15 residues. Trimming took 0 bases from V and 4 from J, leaving 11 bases between them. CDR3 protein: CASSLAMMGADTQYF. The CDR3, as DNA: TGTGCCAGCAGCTTAGCGATGATGGGCGCAGATACGCAGTATTTT.

The genes are TRBV18 and TRBJ2-6; 10 nucleotides agree with TRBD1. This CDR3 spans 17 amino acids. Germline CDR1 is KGHSH and CDR2 is LQKENI. V lost 4 bases to trimming and J lost 4 bases; unmatched junction nucleotides: 7. The CDR3 is CASSLTTGGTGANVLTF. The CDR3 DNA follows: TGTGCCAGCTCACTAACGACAGGGGGCACCGGGGCCAACGTCCTGACTTTC.

The chain uses TRBV6-2 or TRBV6-3 and TRBJ1-1; no reliable D call. V lost 4 bases, J lost 2 bases, and 14 bases lay in between. There are 15 residues in the CDR3. In germline, CDR1 is MNHEY, CDR2 SVGEGT. The CDR3 here is CASSSPIPGNTEAFF. CDR3 in DNA: TGTGCCAGCAGTTCCCCGATCCCGGGAAACACTGAAGCTTTCTTT.

This chain uses TRBV9 with TRBJ1-6, with 11 nucleotides matching TRBD1. The V gene end was trimmed by 3 bases and the J gene end by 10 bases; junction bases not matched to a gene: 6. Germline assignment: CDR1 SGDLS and CDR2 YYNGEE. The CDR3 spans 15 residues. The CDR3 region is CASSATGTGGSPLHF. CDR3 nucleotides: TGTGCCAGCAGCGCCACCGGGACAGGGGGATCACCCCTCCACTTT.